Presented here are 9 T cell receptor beta chains from one specimen sequenced in a study of beta chain features in type 1 diabetes. Points from the study as a whole: Shorter TCRB CDR3s, moderately but significantly so, were found in Type 1 diabetes patients in all four CD4+ subsets.

cDNA synthesis used the whole RNA isolate, giving expressed TCRB sequences. The method was immunoSEQ multiplex PCR; TCRdb's version includes in-frame clones alone and lacks a portion of them. The table lists 500,000 to 800,000 clones, under 15% of them singletons. No antigen has been identified for these receptors. Specimen: naive CD4+ T cells from blood. Receptor source: a man aged 25 to 45 with type 1 diabetes.

The CDR3, as DNA: TGTGCCAGCAGCCCCCAGGCAGGGGATCAGCCCCAGCATTTT. Its protein is CASSPQAGDQPQHF. The chain uses TRBV7-2 and TRBJ1-5; maybe TRBD1 (6 bases). The V end was cut by 5 bases, the J end by 5 bases, with 13 bases between. The CDR3 spans 14 residues. Per the germline V gene, CDR1 is SGHTA and CDR2 is FQGNSA.

The chain is built from TRBV7-9 and TRBJ1-2, with 9 bases matching TRBD1. The germline CDR1 and CDR2 sequences are SEHNR and FQNEAQ (reference sequence). V shed 5 bases, J shed 6 bases, and the junction held 10 bases outside the gene matches. This CDR3 contains 15 residues. In nucleotides, the CDR3 is TGTGCCAGCAGCGCCCGGGACAGGGAGGGAAATGGCTACACCTTC. Protein product: CASSARDREGNGYTF.

This clone was seen a handful of times. This chain connects TRBV20-1 to TRBJ1-4; D remains ambiguous. With 8 bases removed from V and 8 bases from J, the gap between germline ends came to 12 bases. This CDR3 has 11 amino acids. Germline CDR1 is DFQATT and CDR2 is SNEGSKA (reference sequence). CDR3 sequence reads: CSLTNREKLFF. Here the CDR3 DNA reads TGCAGTCTCACTAATAGGGAAAAACTGTTTTTT.

This chain uses TRBV7-9 with TRBJ2-3, with 8 bases aligning to TRBD1. V was clipped by 2 bases and J by 3 bases; unmatched bases: 4. This CDR3 has 15 residues. The V gene's germline CDR1 is SEHNR and CDR2 FQNEAQ (reference sequence). For the CDR3, the DNA is TGTGCCAGCAGCTTACAGGGGGCGTGGACAGATACGCAGTATTTT. It codes for CASSLQGAWTDTQYF.

This clone was detected a few times. The chain recombines TRBV9 with TRBJ2-3; D not resolved. CDR1 is SGDLS and CDR2 is YYNGEE in the germline V gene. Trimming shortened V by 0 bases and J by 3 bases, and 11 bases separated the two germline ends. This CDR3 has 15 residues. The CDR3 protein is CASSVVGEQTDTQYF. The CDR3 coding sequence is TGTGCCAGCAGCGTAGTTGGTGAGCAAACAGATACGCAGTATTTT.

This chain connects TRBV6-5 to TRBJ1-1; D possibly corresponds to TRBD1 (6 bases). This CDR3 is 11 amino acids long. Germline V gene lookup returns CDR1 MNHEY and CDR2 SVGAGI. Trimming stripped 10 bases from V and 8 bases from J, with 14 bases between. As DNA, the CDR3 is TGTGCCAACCCAGAGGGACACGAAGCTTTCTTT. Encoded protein: CANPEGHEAFF.

This CDR3 reads CASSPGLVKTDTQYF. In DNA form, the CDR3 reads TGTGCCAGCAGCCCGGGACTAGTGAAGACAGATACGCAGTATTTT. V usage is TRBV9 and J usage is TRBJ2-3, with 8 bases aligning to TRBD2. This CDR3 spans 15 amino acids. Trimming removed 4 bases from V and 3 bases from J; junction bases left unmatched: 7. CDR1 and CDR2 (germline): SGDLS, YYNGEE. The whole variable domain, filled in from reference TRBV9 and TRBJ2-3, reads DSGVTQTPKHLITATGQRVTLRCSPRSGDLSVYWYQQSLDQGLQFLIQYYNGEERAKGNILERFSAQQFPDLHSELNLSSLELGDSALYFCASSPGLVKTDTQYFGPGTRLTVL.

The gene calls are TRBV9 and TRBJ1-4; D is ambiguous. CDR3 length: 12 amino acids. Trimming took 3 bases from V and 6 from J, leaving 6 bases between them. The germline V gene has CDR1 SGDLS and CDR2 YYNGEE. DNA for the CDR3: TGTGCCAGCAGCGCTCAAGATGAAAAACTGTTTTTT. It yields the protein CASSAQDEKLFF.

This clone was seen more than once but under ten times. CDR3 protein: CASSLAAGADTQYF. CDR3 DNA: TGTGCCAGCAGCTTAGCGGCCGGGGCGGATACGCAGTATTTT. V gene TRBV7-9 combines with J gene TRBJ2-3; D is perhaps TRBD1 or TRBD2 (5 bases each). The germline CDR1 and CDR2 sequences are SEHNR and FQNEAQ (reference sequence). The CDR3 contains 14 residues. V dropped 0 bases and J dropped 6 bases, with 10 bases sitting between them.